These 24 T cell receptor beta chains came from one sample sequenced in a study of T cell clones after liver transplantation. Using immunoSEQ multiplex PCR, the repertoire was profiled, and TCRdb retains in-frame clones only, with some absent. The table shows about 78,000 clones, with 80% occurring only once. The specimen was CD4+ T cells from blood, collected before liver transplant. These receptors were taken from a human donor who received a liver transplant.

This chain uses TRBV9 with TRBJ2-1; D gene ambiguous. The CDR3 extends over 15 amino acids. Germline CDR1 is SGDLS and CDR2 is YYNGEE. V lost 0 bases to trimming and J lost 1 base, with 8 bases between them. The CDR3 reads CASSVGGNSYNEQFF. CDR3 sequence (DNA): TGTGCCAGCAGCGTAGGCGGAAATTCCTACAATGAGCAGTTCTTC. The whole variable domain, remainder taken from reference TRBV9 and TRBJ2-1, is DSGVTQTPKHLITATGQRVTLRCSPRSGDLSVYWYQQSLDQGLQFLIQYYNGEERAKGNILERFSAQQFPDLHSELNLSSLELGDSALYFCASSVGGNSYNEQFFGPGTRLTVL.

As concerns this clone: This is likely a read error, given that the CDR3 carries no conserved phenylalanine or tryptophan at its end. It is unclear where the CDR3 begins or ends on the DNA, so no DNA is shown, and the CDR3 is as TCRdb lists it. The chain's CDR3 is CASSAVEAGGIY. This chain links TRBV2 with TRBJ1-1. The CDR3 is 12 amino acids long, termini counted. Germline V gives CDR1 SNHLY, CDR2 FYNNEI.

This clone was picked up a small number of times. This chain connects TRBV5-6 to TRBJ1-5; maybe TRBD1 (5 bases). The ends were cut back, 1 base at V and 9 bases at J, with 11 bases in the middle. Per the germline V gene, CDR1 is SGHDT and CDR2 is YYEEEE. The CDR3 spans 13 residues. In nucleotides, the CDR3 is TGTGCCAGCAGCTTGAGGGGTTCCGGGCCCCAGCATTTT. This translates into CASSLRGSGPQHF. The complete variable domain, with remaining parts taken from reference TRBV5-6 and TRBJ1-5, reads DAGVTQSPTHLIKTRGQQVTLRCSPKSGHDTVSWYQQALGQGPQFIFQYYEEEERQRGNFPDRFSGHQFPNYSSELNVNALLLGDSALYLCASSLRGSGPQHFGDGTRLSIL.

The chain couples TRBV5-1 to TRBJ1-1; TRBD1 matches 7 bases. The CDR3 loop spans 12 amino acids. Germline lookup yields CDR1 SGHRS and CDR2 YFSETQ. V was clipped by 4 bases and J by 8 bases; unmatched bases: 5. The CDR3 is CASSPGQVEAFF. The DNA for the CDR3 is TGCGCCAGCAGCCCTGGACAGGTCGAAGCTTTCTTT. Full variable domain (outside the CDR3, taken from reference TRBV5-1 and TRBJ1-1): KAGVTQTPRYLIKTRGQQVTLSCSPISGHRSVSWYQQTPGQGLQFLFEYFSETQRNKGNFPGRFSGRQFSNSRSEMNVSTLELGDSALYLCASSPGQVEAFFGQGTRLTVV.

The chain carries TRBV29-1 and TRBJ2-1; D gene unclear. CDR1 SQVTM and CDR2 ANQGSEA come from the germline V gene. V was trimmed by 0 bases and J by 6 bases, leaving 9 bases between them. CDR3 length: 13 amino acids. CDR3 nucleotides: TGCAGCGTTGAAGAGGTTTTCCTCAATGAGCAGTTCTTC. Translation: CSVEEVFLNEQFF.

The genes are TRBV29-1 and TRBJ1-3; D is uncertain. This CDR3 has 14 residues. The germline V gene has CDR1 SQVTM and CDR2 ANQGSEA. With 5 bases removed from V and 0 bases from J, the gap between germline ends came to 11 bases. In DNA, the CDR3 is TGCAGCGTTTGGACGGCTCTCTCTGGAAACACCATATATTTT. Residues: CSVWTALSGNTIYF.

CDR3 amino acids: CASSPRRDRGIYTF. As DNA, the CDR3 is TGTGCCAGCTCACCGCGCCGGGACAGGGGTATCTACACCTTC. The J gene is TRBJ1-2, the V gene TRBV18; 10 bases fit TRBD1. Trimming cost V 3 bases and J 10 bases; bases outside gene matches: 8. Per the germline V gene, CDR1 is KGHSH and CDR2 is LQKENI. CDR3 length: 14 amino acids.

The chain combines TRBV27 with TRBJ2-6, with D unclear. The V and J ends lost 5 bases and 0 bases respectively, with 11 bases between them. The CDR3 is 16 amino acids. Germline values: CDR1 MNHEY, CDR2 SMNVEV (reference sequence). The CDR3 sequence: CASSPRKSSGANVLTF. The CDR3 DNA is TGTGCCAGCAGTCCACGGAAATCCTCTGGGGCCAACGTCCTGACTTTC.

This chain links TRBV7-2 with TRBJ2-3, with D perhaps assigned TRBD1 or TRBD2 (5 bases each). There are 14 residues in the CDR3. V was shortened by 1 base and J by 4 bases, with 9 bases between the two germline ends. Germline CDR1 is SGHTA and CDR2 is FQGNSA. The CDR3 DNA reads TGTGCCAGCAGCTTAGTTTGGGACGCAGATACGCAGTATTTT. Amino acids: CASSLVWDADTQYF. Filled out from reference TRBV7-2 and TRBJ2-3, the complete variable domain reads GAGVSQSPSNKVTEKGKDVELRCDPISGHTALYWYRQSLGQGLEFLIYFQGNSAPDKSGLPSDRFSAERTGGSVSTLTIQRTQQEDSAVYLCASSLVWDADTQYFGPGTRLTVL.

J is TRBJ1-1 and V is TRBV28; no definite D call. V lost 6 bases and J lost 10, with 9 bases in between. The CDR3 covers 10 residues. Germline loops: CDR1 MDHEN, CDR2 SYDVKM. In DNA form, the CDR3 reads TGTGCCAGCAGGTCCACTAGAGCTTTCTTT. Amino acids: CASRSTRAFF.

J is TRBJ1-2 and V is TRBV7-8; 8 bases match TRBD1. The CDR3 runs to 13 residues. V lost 4 bases to trimming and J lost 4 bases; unmatched junction nucleotides: 2. Germline CDR1 and CDR2: SGHVS and FQNEAQ. This CDR3 is CASSYDRGYGYTF. The CDR3 DNA is TGTGCCAGCAGCTATGACAGGGGCTATGGCTACACCTTC.

The chain employs TRBV12-5 and TRBJ2-1; perhaps TRBD2 as D (6 bases). V shed 2 bases and J shed 8 bases, with 10 bases lying between them. CDR3 size: 13 residues. Germline V lookup: CDR1 LGHNT, CDR2 FRNRAP. The chain's CDR3 is CASGLRERDEQFF. CDR3 bases: TGTGCTAGTGGTTTGCGGGAGAGGGATGAGCAGTTCTTC.

The chain employs TRBV7-2 and TRBJ2-1; D gene uncertain. Germline assignment: CDR1 SGHTA and CDR2 FQGNSA. V was clipped by 0 bases and J by 0 bases, with 6 bases between them. The CDR3 loop spans 15 amino acids. CDR3 DNA: TGTGCCAGCAGCTTAGCAGGCAGCTCCTACAATGAGCAGTTCTTC. As protein: CASSLAGSSYNEQFF. Full variable domain (remainder filled in from reference TRBV7-2 and TRBJ2-1): GAGVSQSPSNKVTEKGKDVELRCDPISGHTALYWYRQSLGQGLEFLIYFQGNSAPDKSGLPSDRFSAERTGGSVSTLTIQRTQQEDSAVYLCASSLAGSSYNEQFFGPGTRLTVL.

The chain is built from TRBV7-9 and TRBJ2-3, with TRBD1 matching over 8 bases. Per germline, CDR1 SEHNR and CDR2 FQNEAQ (reference sequence). This CDR3 has 17 residues. The trim removed 5 bases at V and 3 bases at J, leaving 13 bases unmatched. DNA of the CDR3: TGTGCCAGCAGCCAGGACAGGGTCCAGTCACGGACAGATACGCAGTATTTT. It is translated as CASSQDRVQSRTDTQYF.

The chain uses TRBV5-1 and TRBJ2-7, with 13 bases identical to TRBD2. This CDR3 contains 15 residues. V shed 1 base, J shed 7 bases, and the junction held 5 bases outside the gene matches. The germline V gene has CDR1 SGHRS and CDR2 YFSETQ. The CDR3 region is CASSLMTSGRNEQYF. DNA for the CDR3: TGCGCCAGCAGCTTGATGACTAGCGGGAGGAATGAGCAGTACTTC.

The chain couples TRBV4-3 to TRBJ1-1, with no clear D. Looked up from germline, CDR1 is LGHNA and CDR2 is YSLEER. This CDR3 region has 14 residues. V was trimmed by 5 bases and J by 2 bases, leaving 12 bases between them. The CDR3 sequence: CASSGVVRNTEAFF. Here the CDR3 DNA reads TGCGCCAGCAGCGGGGTTGTTCGAAACACTGAAGCTTTCTTT.

This chain uses TRBV6-4 with TRBJ2-1, with TRBD2 as a possible D gene (7 bases). This CDR3 has 15 amino acids. Trimming left V 4 bases short and J 5 bases short, with 15 bases between. Looked up from germline, CDR1 is MRHNA and CDR2 is SNTAGT. The CDR3 is CASSVGWGGDNEQFF. The CDR3 nucleotides read TGTGCCAGCAGTGTAGGTTGGGGGGGCGACAATGAGCAGTTCTTC.

The chain links TRBV2 to TRBJ2-7; D not certain. The V end was cut by 8 bases, the J end by 4 bases, with 6 bases between. This CDR3 has 10 residues. CDR1 and CDR2 (germline): SNHLY, FYNNEI. As DNA, the CDR3 is TGTGCCAGCGCAAGATACGAGCAGTACTTC. Translated: CASARYEQYF.

The chain's CDR3 is CSVTGILGAFF. Written as DNA, the CDR3 is TGCAGCGTAACCGGGATCCTTGGCGCTTTCTTT. This chain connects TRBV29-1 to TRBJ1-1; D unclear. Per the germline V gene, CDR1 is SQVTM and CDR2 is ANQGSEA. V was trimmed by 6 bases and J by 11 bases, leaving 16 bases between them. CDR3 length equals 11 residues.

The chain recombines TRBV5-1 with TRBJ2-3, with TRBD2 identical over 8 bases. Germline loops: CDR1 SGHRS, CDR2 YFSETQ. This CDR3 has 15 amino acids. Trimming cost V 3 bases and J 2 bases; bases outside gene matches: 5. The CDR3 DNA sequence: TGCGCCAGCAGCTGGAGCGGGAGTGCCACAGATACGCAGTATTTT. Translation gives CASSWSGSATDTQYF.

V and J are TRBV2 and TRBJ2-1; 9 bases are a match to TRBD2. The V gene's germline CDR1 is SNHLY and CDR2 FYNNEI. V shed 10 bases and J 0 bases; nucleotides not matched to a gene: 7. CDR3 length equals 15 residues. The CDR3 DNA follows: TGTGCCACCACGACTAGCGGAGGCTCCTACAATGAGCAGTTCTTC. Amino acid sequence: CATTTSGGSYNEQFF.

This clone was counted a few times. CDR3: CASSFQGDYGYTF. As DNA, the CDR3 is TGCGCCAGCAGCTTTCAGGGAGACTATGGCTACACCTTC. The chain is built from TRBV5-1 and TRBJ1-2; TRBD1 might be the D (5 bases). Germline V gene data show CDR1 as SGHRS and CDR2 as YFSETQ. This CDR3 has 13 amino acids. Trimming left V 2 bases short and J 3 bases short, with 8 bases between.

The chain is built from TRBV15 and TRBJ2-5, with TRBD1 identical over 9 bases. The germline CDR1 and CDR2 sequences are LNHNV and YYDKDF (reference sequence). J was trimmed by 5 bases and V by 3 bases; bases with no gene match: 7. The CDR3 runs to 15 residues. CDR3 nucleotides: TGTGCCACCAGCAGGAGGGACAGGGTGTACGAGACCCAGTACTTC. Translation gives CATSRRDRVYETQYF.

The gene calls are TRBV27 and TRBJ1-2; a possible D gene is TRBD1 (5 bases). Trimming shortened V by 1 base and J by 2 bases, and 5 bases separated the two germline ends. CDR3 length: 13 residues. Per the germline V gene, CDR1 is MNHEY and CDR2 is SMNVEV (reference sequence). CDR3 loop: CASSLWGNYGYTF. CDR3 coding DNA: TGTGCCAGCAGTTTATGGGGGAACTATGGCTACACCTTC.